What follows describes a single T cell receptor (beta chain). V was trimmed by 5 bases and J by 2 bases, leaving 12 bases between them. Germline V lookup: CDR1 SGHAT, CDR2 FQNNGV. The CDR3 covers 14 residues. These data belong to a study of human T cells and chemical hapten exposure. The overall study: Mainly, slight library volume differences in the pool made TCR yields vary.

In the library, unique molecular identifiers were attached to individual cDNA molecules. TCRdb reprocessed the RACE reads with MiXCR, giving one entry per CDR3 protein. There are about 120,000 distinct CDR3 sequences in the sample; approximately 15% occur only once, and 2.8% lies in the top ten. Indicated time point: pre-sensitization, week 0. Treatment specified: therapeutic diphenylcyclopropenone sensitization with weekly scalp DPC. Blood collection took place prior to placing each patch test. Patients had alopecia, were aged 18 to 70, and were not pregnant. The chain employs TRBV11-2 and TRBJ2-5, with a tentative D call TRBD1 (6 bases). The sequence derives from a young woman with alopecia areata. Some clones in this sample may be carry-over from other donors' samples. Sequenced here: whole blood, sampled in connection with sensitization to the hapten diphenylcyclopropenone (DPC). CDR3 sequence reads: CASSQGQSQETQYF. In nucleotides, the CDR3 is TGTGCCAGCAGCCAAGGACAGTCTCAAGAGACCCAGTACTTC.